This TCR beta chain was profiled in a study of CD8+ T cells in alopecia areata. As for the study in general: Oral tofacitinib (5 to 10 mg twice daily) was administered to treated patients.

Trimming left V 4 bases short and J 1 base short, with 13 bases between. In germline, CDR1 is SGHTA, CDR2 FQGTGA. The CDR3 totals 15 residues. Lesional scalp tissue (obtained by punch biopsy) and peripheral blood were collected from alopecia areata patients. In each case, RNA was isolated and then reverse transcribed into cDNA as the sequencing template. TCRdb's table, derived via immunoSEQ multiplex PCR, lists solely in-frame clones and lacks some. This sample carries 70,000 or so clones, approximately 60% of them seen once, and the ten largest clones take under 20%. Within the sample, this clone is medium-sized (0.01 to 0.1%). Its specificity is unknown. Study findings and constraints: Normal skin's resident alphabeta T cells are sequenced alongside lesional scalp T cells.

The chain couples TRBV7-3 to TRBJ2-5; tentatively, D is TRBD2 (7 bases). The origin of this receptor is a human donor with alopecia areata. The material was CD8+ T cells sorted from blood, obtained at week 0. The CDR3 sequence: CASSSGGGLQETQYF. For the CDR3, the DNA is TGTGCCAGCAGCTCAGGCGGGGGCCTCCAAGAGACCCAGTACTTC.